The entry below gives a single T cell receptor beta chain sequence along with its context. The data derive from a study of blood T cell repertoires in COVID-19. Looking at the study overall: The study drew acute and convalescent COVID-19 samples from the United States, Italy and Spain. T cells, B-cell-depleted T cells, or PBMCs provided the cDNA or gDNA that served as material.

Original handling: For nucleated cells, counts were estimated from reference gene primer amplification. Profiling relied on immunoSEQ multiplex PCR, and the TCRdb table lists in-frame clones only, not all of them. V and J calls and clone size come straight from that table; D and trimming were deduced from the DNA. Of more than 95,000 clones listed, over 60% are singletons. Germline V gene sequence: CDR1 MNHEY, CDR2 SMNVEV (reference sequence). This CDR3 has 20 residues. V gave up 4 bases and J gave up 1 base; unmatched junction bases: 13. The V call is TRBV27, the J call TRBJ2-3; 14 nucleotides align to TRBD2. This receptor was identified in a man aged 35 to 55 with active or convalescent COVID-19. Source material: peripheral blood. For the CDR3, the DNA is TGTGCCAGCAGTTCCCTCCCCGGGACTAGCGGGAGTAGGGGCACAGATACGCAGTATTTT. This gives the protein CASSSLPGTSGSRGTDTQYF.